Following are 27 T cell receptor beta chains from one sample sequenced in a study of T cell responses to AZD1222 COVID-19 vaccine. Profiling relied on immunoSEQ multiplex PCR, and the TCRdb table lists in-frame clones only, not all of them. The sample lists about 48,000 clones, 70% to 90% occurring once. This material consisted of peripheral blood, taken 28 days after the second AZD1222 dose. Receptors originate from an adult who received the AZD1222 COVID-19 vaccine.

Only one count was recorded for this clone. DNA of the CDR3: TGTGCCAGCAGCAAAGTAGCGGGGGGGCCGGGTGAGACCCAGTACTTC. Translating it yields CASSKVAGGPGETQYF. This rearrangement joins TRBV21-1 to TRBJ2-5; the table calls TRBD2, which could not be checked here. TRBV21-1 is annotated as a pseudogene. There are 16 residues in the CDR3.

V and J are TRBV29-1 and TRBJ2-7; D not resolved. There are 12 residues in the CDR3. V was trimmed by 2 bases and J by 1 base, leaving 6 bases between them. In germline, CDR1 is SQVTM, CDR2 ANQGSEA. As DNA, the CDR3 is TGCAGCGTTGAACTGGATTCCTACGAGCAGTACTTC. This sequence encodes CSVELDSYEQYF.

This chain uses TRBV19 with TRBJ1-6; no clear D gene. Deletions cut 3 bases from V and 10 bases from J, with 16 bases between. Germline loops: CDR1 LNHDA, CDR2 SQIVND (reference sequence). The CDR3 loop spans 15 amino acids. DNA of the CDR3: TGTGCCAGTAGTATCGGTAGTAACTTGGGGTCACCCCTCCACTTT. Translation: CASSIGSNLGSPLHF.

This clone has a single count. The J gene is TRBJ2-7, the V gene TRBV7-2; D ambiguous. The V end was cut by 5 bases, the J end by 2 bases, with 7 bases between. The CDR3 has 12 amino acids. Germline V gene lookup returns CDR1 SGHTA and CDR2 FQGNSA. The CDR3 DNA reads TGTGCCAGCAGCCGCGCAACCTACGAGCAGTACTTC. Residues: CASSRATYEQYF.

The J gene is TRBJ1-4, the V gene TRBV28; the D is unclear. V lost 5 bases, J lost 4 bases, and 17 bases lay in between. This CDR3 has 16 residues. The germline CDR1 and CDR2 sequences are MDHEN and SYDVKM. The CDR3 sequence: CASSPPEGGRNEKLFF. The CDR3 DNA sequence: TGTGCCAGCAGTCCCCCCGAGGGAGGCCGTAATGAAAAACTGTTTTTT.

This clone was seen just once. The gene calls are TRBV6-5 and TRBJ1-6; TRBD1 agrees at 7 bases. The J segment lost 5 bases and the V segment lost 0 bases, leaving 1 base of the junction unmatched. Per the germline V gene, CDR1 is MNHEY and CDR2 is SVGAGI. This CDR3 contains 15 residues. Here the CDR3 DNA reads TGTGCCAGCAGTTACTCGACAGGGAATAATTCACCCCTCCACTTT. Protein: CASSYSTGNNSPLHF.

The J gene is TRBJ2-7, the V gene TRBV27; TRBD2 is a possible D gene (5 bases). With 0 bases removed from V and 0 bases from J, the gap between germline ends came to 9 bases. The CDR3 spans 15 residues. Looked up from germline, CDR1 is MNHEY and CDR2 is SMNVEV (reference sequence). As DNA, the CDR3 is TGTGCCAGCAGTTTATCGTTTCGGGACTCCTACGAGCAGTACTTC. Its protein is CASSLSFRDSYEQYF.

V gene TRBV5-1 combines with J gene TRBJ2-7, with TRBD2 identical over 10 bases. Germline assignment: CDR1 SGHRS and CDR2 YFSETQ. The CDR3 runs 16 residues. The ends lost 1 base at V and 6 bases at J; junction bases unmatched: 10. Written as DNA, the CDR3 is TGCGCCAGCAGCTTGCTAGCGGGAGTCGTTCCGGGCGAGCAGTACTTC. This encodes CASSLLAGVVPGEQYF.

The V gene is TRBV5-1, the J gene TRBJ1-1, with D possibly being TRBD1 (6 bases). Germline-derived CDR1 and CDR2 are SGHRS and YFSETQ. The CDR3 consists of 15 residues. Trimming cost V 1 base and J 7 bases, with 17 bases left between them. CDR3 sequence: CASSLLTGPRGEAFF. The DNA for the CDR3 is TGCGCCAGCAGCTTGCTTACAGGGCCTCGGGGTGAAGCTTTCTTT.

The chain couples TRBV7-2 to TRBJ2-7, with 15 bases matching TRBD2. V lost 4 bases to trimming and J lost 6 bases; unmatched junction nucleotides: 4. Germline V gives CDR1 SGHTA, CDR2 FQGNSA. CDR3 length: 15 amino acids. The CDR3 region is CASSSGLAGGSEQYF. The CDR3 DNA sequence: TGTGCCAGCAGCTCGGGACTAGCGGGAGGTTCCGAGCAGTACTTC.

This clone was observed a few times. This chain links TRBV3-1 (or the pseudogene TRBV3-2) with TRBJ2-7; D ambiguous. The CDR3 sequence is 11 residues long. The V and J ends lost 1 base and 4 bases respectively, with 2 bases between them. Germline lookup yields CDR1 LGHDT and CDR2 YNNKEL (reference sequence). The CDR3 DNA reads TGTGCCAGCAGCCAAGGGTACGAGCAGTACTTC. This translates into CASSQGYEQYF.

The chain couples TRBV5-6 to TRBJ1-2; D remains ambiguous. CDR3 size: 12 residues. Trimming shortened V by 10 bases and J by 6 bases, and 16 bases separated the two germline ends. In germline, CDR1 is SGHDT, CDR2 YYEEEE. The CDR3 region is CAVTWYPHGYTF. The CDR3 bases are TGTGCCGTCACATGGTATCCCCATGGCTACACCTTC.

The chain carries TRBV12-5 and TRBJ2-1; tentative D call: TRBD1 (5 bases). Trimming stripped 3 bases from V and 4 bases from J, with 13 bases between. The CDR3 totals 15 residues. Per germline, CDR1 LGHNT and CDR2 FRNRAP. CDR3 in amino acids: CASGLGQGNYNEQFF. The CDR3 coding sequence is TGTGCTAGTGGTTTAGGGCAGGGTAATTACAATGAGCAGTTCTTC.

This chain joins TRBV9 and TRBJ1-6, with a weak D call TRBD1 (6 bases). CDR1 and CDR2 (germline): SGDLS, YYNGEE. With 0 bases removed from V and 0 bases from J, the gap between germline ends came to 13 bases. The CDR3 consists of 18 residues. This chain's CDR3 is CASSVGSGQSSYNSPLHF. The CDR3 DNA follows: TGTGCCAGCAGCGTAGGAAGCGGACAGAGCTCCTATAATTCACCCCTCCACTTT.

The J gene is TRBJ2-7, the V gene TRBV18, with D possibly being TRBD1 (5 bases). The CDR3 is 15 amino acids. V lost 5 bases and J lost 3, with 17 bases in between. Germline V gene data show CDR1 as KGHSH and CDR2 as LQKENI. The CDR3 DNA reads as TGTGCCAGCTCAACCGGTACTGACAGAAACTACGAGCAGTACTTC. It translates to CASSTGTDRNYEQYF.

This clone was observed a handful of times. This chain uses TRBV19 with TRBJ1-6; 7 bases line up with TRBD1. The CDR3 is made up of 15 amino acids. Germline V gene data show CDR1 as LNHDA and CDR2 as SQIVND (reference sequence). J was trimmed by 0 bases and V by 10 bases; bases with no gene match: 6. In DNA, the CDR3 is TGTGCCACCCAGGACAGGCGCTCCTATAATTCACCCCTCCACTTT. Its translation is CATQDRRSYNSPLHF. The whole variable domain, remainder taken from reference TRBV19 and TRBJ1-6, is DGGITQSPKYLFRKEGQNVTLSCEQNLNHDAMYWYRQDPGQGLRLIYYSQIVNDFQKGDIAEGYSVSREKKESFPLTVTSAQKNPTAFYLCATQDRRSYNSPLHFGNGTRLTVT.

The chain has TRBV6-5 and TRBJ1-5; D not certain. Per germline, CDR1 MNHEY and CDR2 SVGAGI. Trimming cost V 3 bases and J 0 bases, with 9 bases left between them. This CDR3 region has 15 residues. CDR3 DNA sequence: TGTGCCAGCAGTTATGTGGGGTATAGCAATCAGCCCCAGCATTTT. It yields the protein CASSYVGYSNQPQHF.

V gene TRBV7-8 combines with J gene TRBJ1-4; 7 bases line up with TRBD1. CDR1 and CDR2 (germline): SGHVS, FQNEAQ. The CDR3 length is 14 residues. J lost 8 bases, V lost 2 bases, and 5 bases had no gene match. CDR3 residues: CASSLRGDSEKLFF. The CDR3 coding sequence is TGTGCCAGCAGCTTACGAGGGGACAGCGAAAAACTGTTTTTT.

This clone was found a few times. The V gene is TRBV6-5, the J gene TRBJ2-7; a possible D gene is TRBD2 (5 bases). This CDR3 region has 12 residues. Trimming pared 5 bases from V and 5 bases from J, leaving 10 bases between. Germline V lookup: CDR1 MNHEY, CDR2 SVGAGI. The CDR3: CASSQDWDEQYF. The CDR3 DNA sequence: TGTGCCAGCAGTCAGGACTGGGACGAGCAGTACTTC.

This sequence joins TRBV5-4 and TRBJ2-5, with D possibly TRBD1 on 5 matching bases. Trimming took off 4 bases at V and 1 base at J, with 11 bases between the two ends. Germline V gene data show CDR1 as SGHNT and CDR2 as YYREEE (reference sequence). The CDR3 loop spans 14 amino acids. The CDR3 DNA is TGTGCCAGCAGCACCGGACAAGCCCAAGAGACCCAGTACTTC. Its translation is CASSTGQAQETQYF.

The chain uses TRBV19 and TRBJ2-3; 11 positions match TRBD2. This CDR3 comprises 16 residues. Trimming took 4 bases from V and 4 from J; bases not matched to a gene: 7. Germline V gene sequence: CDR1 LNHDA, CDR2 SQIVND (reference sequence). Here the CDR3 DNA reads TGTGCCAGTAGTAGGACCTCGGGACTAGCGGCAGATACGCAGTATTTT. It specifies CASSRTSGLAADTQYF. The full variable domain, completed using reference TRBV19 and TRBJ2-3, is DGGITQSPKYLFRKEGQNVTLSCEQNLNHDAMYWYRQDPGQGLRLIYYSQIVNDFQKGDIAEGYSVSREKKESFPLTVTSAQKNPTAFYLCASSRTSGLAADTQYFGPGTRLTVL.

This rearrangement joins TRBV5-4 to TRBJ2-7; 8 nucleotides align to TRBD2. J lost 3 bases, V lost 4 bases, and 9 bases had no gene match. Germline loops: CDR1 SGHNT, CDR2 YYREEE (reference sequence). There are 15 residues in the CDR3. The CDR3 DNA is TGTGCCAGCAGCCCAACGGCGGGGGGTAACTACGAGCAGTACTTC. Translation: CASSPTAGGNYEQYF.

The chain is built from TRBV19 and TRBJ2-2, with 7 bases lining up with TRBD2. CDR1 and CDR2 from the germline V gene are LNHDA and SQIVND (reference sequence). This CDR3 region has 14 residues. V was pared by 7 bases and J by 1 base, with 3 bases of the junction left unmatched. The CDR3 sequence is CASKGLGNTGELFF. CDR3 coding DNA: TGTGCCAGTAAAGGACTAGGGAACACCGGGGAGCTGTTTTTT.

V and J are TRBV27 and TRBJ2-3; 9 positions match TRBD1. Germline loops: CDR1 MNHEY, CDR2 SMNVEV (reference sequence). The CDR3 length is 16 residues. With V trimmed by 3 bases and J by 4 bases, 8 bases remained unmatched. Here the CDR3 reads CASSFYGTGTPDTQYF. The CDR3 nucleotides read TGTGCCAGCAGTTTCTATGGGACAGGGACTCCAGATACGCAGTATTTT.

The rearrangement joins TRBV10-1 to TRBJ2-6; TRBD1 matches at 11 bases. Germline V gene sequence: CDR1 WNHNN, CDR2 SYGVQD (reference sequence). Trimming took 5 bases from V and 3 from J; bases not matched to a gene: 3. This CDR3 comprises 16 residues. CDR3 in DNA: TGCGCCAGCAGTTGGGACAGGGGGTTTGGGGCCAACGTCCTGACTTTC. Residues: CASSWDRGFGANVLTF.

The chain employs TRBV10-1 and TRBJ1-2; 7 nucleotides line up with TRBD1. From germline, CDR1 is WNHNN and CDR2 SYGVQD (reference sequence). The CDR3 is 13 amino acids. After removal of 4 bases from V and 8 bases from J, the junction contained 7 bases not matched to a gene. The DNA for the CDR3 is TGCGCCAGCAGTGTGAACAGGGGCGAAGGCTACACCTTC. Translated, it gives CASSVNRGEGYTF.

This clone was seen only once. V and J are TRBV21-1 and TRBJ1-5. TRBV21-1 is listed as a pseudogene. The CDR3 sequence is 16 residues long. As DNA, the CDR3 is TGTGCCAGCAGCAATCCGGTGGGGGAAAGGAATCAGCCCCAGCATTTT. Translation gives CASSNPVGERNQPQHF.